Listed here is a single TCR beta chain. The data derive from a study of blood T cell repertoires in COVID-19. At the level of the study: Nucleic acid was either cDNA or gDNA, and it came from T cells, B-cell-depleted T cells, or PBMCs.

The CDR3 consists of 14 residues. The V end was cut by 3 bases, the J end by 7 bases, with 13 bases between. The germline CDR1 and CDR2 sequences are LNHDA and SQIVND (reference sequence). Under the authors' procedure: Estimates of nucleated cell counts were drawn from the amplification of reference gene primers. This table comes from immunoSEQ multiplex PCR, and its TCRdb copy is limited to in-frame clones, with some not included. V and J calls and clone size follow that table, whereas D and trimming were derived from the DNA. The table records 65,000 or so clones, over 75% of them present only once.

The TCR comes from an older man with acute or convalescent COVID-19. The V gene is TRBV19, the J gene TRBJ2-1, with D perhaps TRBD2 (5 bases). The sequenced material came from peripheral blood. The CDR3 region has the DNA TGTGCCAGTAGTATCCTAGCTCCGGGAAATGAGCAGTTCTTC. Its protein product is CASSILAPGNEQFF.